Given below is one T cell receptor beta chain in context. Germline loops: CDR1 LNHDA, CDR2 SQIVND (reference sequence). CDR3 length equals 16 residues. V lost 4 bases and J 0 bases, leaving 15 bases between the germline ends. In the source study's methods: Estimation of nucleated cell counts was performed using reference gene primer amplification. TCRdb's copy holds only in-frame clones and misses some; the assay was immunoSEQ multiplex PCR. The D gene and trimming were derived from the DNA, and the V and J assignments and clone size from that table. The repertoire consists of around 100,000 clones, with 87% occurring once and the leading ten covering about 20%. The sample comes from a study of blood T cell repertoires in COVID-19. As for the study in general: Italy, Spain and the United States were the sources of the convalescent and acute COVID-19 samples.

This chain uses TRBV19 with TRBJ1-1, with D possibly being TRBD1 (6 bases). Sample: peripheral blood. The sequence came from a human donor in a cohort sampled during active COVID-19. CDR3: CASSTADSSLNTEAFF. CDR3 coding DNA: TGTGCCAGTAGTACGGCGGACAGTTCCCTGAACACTGAAGCTTTCTTT.